Reported below is one T cell receptor beta chain. Its matching antigen is unknown. This entry is derived from a study of T cells in Graves' hyperthyroidism and ophthalmopathy. General observations from the study: Before onset, by a median of approximately 5.9 months, the model predicted ophthalmopathy.

Orbital computed tomography, thyroid ultrasound, serum thyroxine and TRAb, and clinical symptoms together informed the diagnoses. Trimming shortened V by 6 bases and J by 4 bases, and 12 bases separated the two germline ends. The CDR3 totals 13 residues. CDR1 MGHDK and CDR2 SYGVNS come from the germline V gene. RNA transcripts served as the template for amplifying TCR beta CDR3 regions. The study used the HTBI primer set for a first-round RT-PCR of the TCR CDR3. TCRdb reanalysed the multiplex PCR reads using MiXCR and keeps one entry per CDR3 protein. The sample has 500,000 to 800,000 distinct CDR3 sequences; roughly 46% are singletons.

The sample taken for sequencing was peripheral blood or thyroid tissue (not recorded which). The clonotype was recovered from an adult man with Graves' disease, either hyperthyroidism or ophthalmopathy (not recorded which). The chain carries TRBV25-1 and TRBJ1-1; no firm D call. CDR3 amino acids: CASSAGGLTEAFF. In nucleotides, the CDR3 is TGTGCCAGCAGCGCCGGAGGGCTCACTGAAGCTTTCTTT. Full variable domain (remainder filled in from reference TRBV25-1 and TRBJ1-1): EADIYQTPRYLVIGTGKKITLECSQTMGHDKMYWYQQDPGMELHLIHYSYGVNSTEKGDLSSESTVSRIRTEHFPLTLESARPSHTSQYLCASSAGGLTEAFFGQGTRLTVV.